The T cell receptor beta chain described here comes from a study of CD8 T cells in Susac syndrome. An input of about 0.5 to 1 ug of RNA was subjected to reverse transcription using random hexamers. TCRdb analysed the immunoSEQ multiplex PCR reads with MiXCR anew, one entry per CDR3 protein. The table has 140,000 or so distinct CDR3 sequences, roughly 95% seen once. The CDR3 runs to 15 residues. Trimming removed 4 bases from V and 2 bases from J, with 14 bases in between. CDR1 is SGDLS, CDR2 YYNGEE, per germline. The gene calls are TRBV9 and TRBJ2-3; D is uncertain. The receptor was derived from a human donor with multiple sclerosis. Sequences were obtained from CD4+ T cells from PBMCs. CDR3 sequence (DNA): TGTGCCAGCAGCCCTAGTGGGTACTACACAGATACGCAGTATTTT. Translated: CASSPSGYYTDTQYF.